This T cell receptor (beta chain) derives from a study of T cells in Graves' hyperthyroidism and ophthalmopathy. Notes on the study in general: Peripheral blood also featured most of the thyroid clonotypes expanded above 0.001.

This clonotype appeared many times. The target antigen is unknown. With 3 bases clipped from V and 1 base from J, the junction kept 14 bases outside the gene matches. The length of the CDR3 is 20 residues. TCR beta CDR3 regions were amplified from RNA. HTBI primers were the set used in a first-round RT-PCR of the TCR CDR3. TCRdb independently ran MiXCR on the multiplex PCR reads; one entry per CDR3 protein. The sample contains approximately 600,000 distinct CDR3 sequences, more than 13% of which appear only once. This chain joins TRBV12-3 or TRBV12-4 and TRBJ2-1; 11 positions agree with TRBD1. Sequencing was performed on blood. The clonotype was recovered from a young woman with Graves' ophthalmopathy. The CDR3: CASSFWGPGQGVGSYNEQFF. DNA for the CDR3: TGTGCCAGCAGTTTTTGGGGCCCGGGACAGGGGGTAGGGTCCTACAATGAGCAGTTCTTC.